This TCR beta chain derives from a study of blood T cells in healthy people across ages. Study-wide results and limits: Measured against age, TCR beta diversity per million T cells decreased in a roughly linear manner.

A sample-barcoded 5' primer and a J-beta primer mix were used in a second PCR of about 7 to 11 cycles. Every cDNA molecule bore a tag from a template-switch adaptor containing 12 random nucleotides. Each CDR3 protein is one row after TCRdb ran MiXCR on the 5' RACE reads. The sample consists of over a million distinct CDR3 sequences, less than 45% of them appearing once. There are a few counts of this clonotype. Its antigen is unknown. Individuals who donated were healthy Caucasians from Russia aged about 6 to 90. The extraction recovered at least 5 micrograms of total RNA per sample. Trimming took off 4 bases at V and 9 bases at J, with 16 bases between the two ends. The germline CDR1 and CDR2 sequences are SGHTA and FQGTGA. The CDR3 consists of 15 residues.

Sequencing was performed on blood. This sequence joins TRBV7-3 and TRBJ1-6, with no clear D. This TCR came from a woman in her late teens or twenties in good health. CDR3 nucleotides: TGTGCCAGCAGCTCAGACGGAGGCCGGGGTTCACCCCTCCACTTT. As protein: CASSSDGGRGSPLHF.